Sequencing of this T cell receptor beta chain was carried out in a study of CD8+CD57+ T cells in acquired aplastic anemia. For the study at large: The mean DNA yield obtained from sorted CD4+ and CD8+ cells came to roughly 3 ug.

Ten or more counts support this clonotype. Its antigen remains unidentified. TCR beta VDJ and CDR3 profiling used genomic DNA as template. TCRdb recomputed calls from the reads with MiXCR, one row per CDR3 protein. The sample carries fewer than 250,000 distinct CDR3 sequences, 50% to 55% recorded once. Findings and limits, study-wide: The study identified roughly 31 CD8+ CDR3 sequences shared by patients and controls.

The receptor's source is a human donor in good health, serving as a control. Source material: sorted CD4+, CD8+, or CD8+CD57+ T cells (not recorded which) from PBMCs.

The CDR3 spells CSARGHLLPNDNEQFF. DNA for the CDR3: TGCAGTGCTAGAGGTCATTTGCTTCCCAACGACAATGAGCAGTTCTTC. The chain couples TRBV20-1 to TRBJ2-1; no firm D call. Trimming took off 1 base at V and 5 bases at J, with 18 bases between the two ends. This CDR3 is 16 amino acids long. Germline CDR1 and CDR2: DFQATT and SNEGSKA (reference sequence).